Below are 22 T cell receptor beta chains sequenced from a single sample in a study of CD8 T cells in ankylosing spondylitis. From the 5' RACE reads, TCRdb called clonotypes with MiXCR, one entry per CDR3 protein. Among roughly 130,000 distinct CDR3 sequences listed, roughly 8.4% were seen once. Sequencing used synovial fluid, either unsorted or a sorted T cell fraction (not recorded which). These receptors originate from a male donor with ankylosing spondylitis.

This clonotype was detected many times. The genes are TRBV20-1 and TRBJ1-2, with 8 bases lining up with TRBD1. The CDR3 spans 14 residues. The V and J ends lost 4 bases and 3 bases, in that order; junction bases with no gene match: 7. Germline V lookup: CDR1 DFQATT, CDR2 SNEGSKA (reference sequence). DNA of the CDR3: TGCAGTGCTATACCAAGGACAGGGCACTATGGCTACACCTTC. Its translation: CSAIPRTGHYGYTF.

The rearrangement uses TRBV3-1 and TRBJ2-3, with D unresolved. The CDR3 is 17 amino acids. V was pared by 3 bases and J by 0 bases, with 16 bases between. The germline gives CDR1 LGHDT, CDR2 YNNKEL (reference sequence). In DNA, the CDR3 is TGTGCCAGCAGCCAGGGGATCCGCTGGACCAGCACAGATACGCAGTATTTT. It specifies CASSQGIRWTSTDTQYF.

This clonotype was counted between two and nine times. A clone one base away is much larger, so this may be a read error. This chain links TRBV7-9 with TRBJ2-7; D is perhaps TRBD1 (6 bases). CDR3 length equals 12 residues. Germline CDR1 reads SEHNR; CDR2 reads FQNEAQ (reference sequence). CDR3 region: CASSFRGPEQHF. CDR3 sequence (DNA): TGTGCCAGCAGCTTCAGGGGTCCCGAGCAGCACTTC. Supplemented by reference TRBV7-9 and TRBJ2-7, the full variable domain reads DTGVSQNPRHKITKRGQNVTFRCDPISEHNRLYWYRQTLGQGPEFLTYFQNEAQLEKSRLLSDRFSAERPKGSFSTLEIQRTEQGDSAMYLCASSFRGPEQHFGPGTRLTVT.

This clonotype was picked up many times. The V call is TRBV4-1, the J call TRBJ1-2; TRBD1 matches at 7 bases. This CDR3 comprises 18 residues. Losses at the gene ends were 0 bases for V and 5 bases for J; bases not matched to a gene: 15. In germline, CDR1 is MGHRA, CDR2 YSYEKL. The CDR3 sequence is CASSQDPASGTEYYGYTF. The CDR3, as DNA: TGCGCCAGCAGCCAAGATCCTGCTTCTGGGACAGAATATTATGGCTACACCTTC.

This clonotype was seen ten or more times. The V and J genes are TRBV28 and TRBJ1-5; D is uncertain. With 6 bases removed from V and 7 bases from J, the gap between germline ends came to 22 bases. The CDR3 runs to 16 residues. The germline V gene has CDR1 MDHEN and CDR2 SYDVKM. DNA for the CDR3: TGTGCCAGCAGCCACCTCCGGTCAGACCGTAAACAGCCCCAGCATTTT. Encoded protein: CASSHLRSDRKQPQHF.

This clonotype was recorded at least ten times. In nucleotides, the CDR3 is TGTGCCGGCCGGCAGGGCGGAGGCGATGAGCAGTTCTTC. Protein sequence: CAGRQGGGDEQFF. V usage is TRBV18 and J usage is TRBJ2-1; D might be TRBD1 or TRBD2, each matching 5 bases. V dropped 11 bases and J dropped 8 bases, with 19 bases sitting between them. Germline-derived CDR1 and CDR2 are KGHSH and LQKENI. The CDR3 runs 13 residues.

This clonotype was picked up a small number of times. The genes are TRBV30 and TRBJ2-7, with TRBD1 matching 9 bases. This CDR3 has 14 residues. The junction had 7 bases not matched to a gene; V was cut back by 3 bases and J by 4 bases. Germline CDR1 reads GTSNPN; CDR2 reads SVGIG (reference sequence). CDR3: CAWSRGTGSYEQYF. The CDR3 nucleotides are TGTGCCTGGAGCCGAGGGACAGGGAGTTACGAGCAGTACTTC.

This clonotype was seen a handful of times. The CDR3 coding sequence is TGCAGTGCTAGTTGGGACAATGAGCAGTTCTTC. Translated: CSASWDNEQFF. V is TRBV20-1 and J is TRBJ2-1; D is unresolved. V lost 3 bases and J 5 bases, leaving 5 bases between the germline ends. The CDR3 sequence is 11 residues long. Germline V gene lookup returns CDR1 DFQATT and CDR2 SNEGSKA (reference sequence).

The sample holds many counts of this clonotype. The CDR3 region has the DNA TGTGCCAGCAGACACAGGGGAAAGAACTATGGCTACACCTTC. The encoded protein is CASRHRGKNYGYTF. The J gene is TRBJ1-2, the V gene TRBV28; 7 nucleotides line up with TRBD1. With V trimmed by 6 bases and J by 2 bases, 6 bases remained unmatched. CDR1 and CDR2 from the germline V gene are MDHEN and SYDVKM. The CDR3 is made up of 14 amino acids.

The chain joins TRBV15 to TRBJ1-2; 8 nucleotides match TRBD1. V was clipped by 3 bases and J by 1 base; unmatched bases: 16. The germline V gene encodes CDR1 LNHNV and CDR2 YYDKDF (reference sequence). CDR3 length: 19 amino acids. CDR3 in DNA: TGTGCCACCAGCAGTCAGGGGGCGGGGGTCTATTTTCTTAACTATGGCTACACCTTC. This translates into CATSSQGAGVYFLNYGYTF.

This clonotype was counted between two and nine times. The chain couples TRBV20-1 to TRBJ2-2; 7 nucleotides match TRBD2. CDR3 length: 14 amino acids. Germline V gene lookup returns CDR1 DFQATT and CDR2 SNEGSKA (reference sequence). V trimming: 5 bases; J trimming: 4 bases; junction bases outside the gene matches: 7. The CDR3 here is CSAESGAGTGELFF. CDR3 nucleotides: TGCAGTGCTGAGAGCGGGGCGGGCACCGGGGAGCTGTTTTTT.

V usage is TRBV5-1 and J usage is TRBJ1-2, with D possibly being TRBD1 (5 bases). From germline, CDR1 is SGHRS and CDR2 YFSETQ. The CDR3 is made up of 15 amino acids. Trimming left V 0 bases short and J 4 bases short, with 13 bases between. The CDR3 spells CASSLDVGRGYGYTF. CDR3 bases: TGCGCCAGCAGCTTGGATGTGGGGCGAGGCTATGGCTACACCTTC.

This clonotype was observed at least ten times. The rearrangement joins TRBV5-1 to TRBJ2-3; TRBD1 aligns across 7 bases. V was pared by 2 bases and J by 5 bases, with 5 bases of the junction left unmatched. Germline V gene sequence: CDR1 SGHRS, CDR2 YFSETQ. CDR3 length: 14 amino acids. CDR3 nucleotides: TGCGCCAGCAGCTTCAGTACAGGGGTAGATACGCAGTATTTT. Translated: CASSFSTGVDTQYF.

This clonotype came up many times. The genes are TRBV12-3 or TRBV12-4 and TRBJ2-7, with D unclear. The V end lost 5 bases, the J end lost 6 bases, and 17 bases lay between the germline ends. There are 14 residues in the CDR3. CDR3 sequence reads: CASSLPNRRGEQYF. For the CDR3, the DNA is TGTGCCAGCAGTCTCCCGAACCGAAGAGGCGAGCAGTACTTC.

This chain joins TRBV20-1 and TRBJ2-7; TRBD1 is a possible D gene (5 bases). Looked up from germline, CDR1 is DFQATT and CDR2 is SNEGSKA (reference sequence). The CDR3 runs to 12 residues. V was cut by 1 base and J by 6 bases, with 10 bases left in between. The CDR3 region is CSARVQGSEQYF. The DNA of the CDR3 is TGCAGTGCTAGAGTTCAGGGTTCCGAGCAGTACTTC.

This clonotype was seen at least ten times. The chain couples TRBV7-9 to TRBJ2-6; D uncertain. The V and J ends lost 1 base and 9 bases respectively, with 16 bases between them. Germline loops: CDR1 SEHNR, CDR2 FQNEAQ (reference sequence). This CDR3 comprises 16 residues. CDR3 coding DNA: TGTGCCAGCAGCTTAGTCAGTCTCTGGGCTCACAACGTCCTGACTTTC. Its protein is CASSLVSLWAHNVLTF.

V is TRBV18 and J is TRBJ1-1, with TRBD1 as a possible D gene (6 bases). The ends were cut back, 4 bases at V and 11 bases at J, with 14 bases in the middle. CDR1 and CDR2 from the germline V gene are KGHSH and LQKENI. The CDR3 spans 12 residues. The DNA of the CDR3 is TGTGCCAGCTCACTAAACAGGGATGATGCTTTCTTT. It specifies CASSLNRDDAFF.

This clonotype has more than one count but fewer than ten. The CDR3 DNA follows: TGTGCCAGCAGTCCACCGGGACTAGCGGGCAATGAGCAGTTCTTC. Its protein product is CASSPPGLAGNEQFF. This chain links TRBV28 with TRBJ2-1; the match to TRBD2 covers 12 bases. Looked up from germline, CDR1 is MDHEN and CDR2 is SYDVKM. The CDR3 loop spans 15 amino acids. Trimming at V came to 5 bases and at J to 6 bases, leaving 5 bases not matched to a gene.

The sample holds a few counts of this clonotype. The genes are TRBV4-1 and TRBJ2-3; D remains ambiguous. The CDR3 has 14 residues. CDR1 and CDR2 (germline): MGHRA, YSYEKL. The V gene lost 3 bases and the J gene lost 0 bases, with 7 bases spanning the gap. The CDR3 sequence is CASSQSTSTDTQYF. In nucleotides, the CDR3 is TGCGCCAGCAGCCAGAGTACTAGCACAGATACGCAGTATTTT.

This clonotype was seen repeatedly, ten times or more. The rearrangement uses TRBV10-3 and TRBJ2-3; possibly TRBD1 or TRBD2 for D (6 bases each). Germline lookup yields CDR1 ENHRY and CDR2 SYGVKD. The CDR3 runs 14 residues. V was pared by 6 bases and J by 4 bases, with 14 bases between. The DNA of the CDR3 is TGTGCCATCAGGCCATCGGGGGCCCCAGATACGCAGTATTTT. Translation: CAIRPSGAPDTQYF.

This rearrangement joins TRBV29-1 to TRBJ1-2; 9 nucleotides match TRBD1. J gave up 8 bases and V 4 bases, and 8 bases lay outside the gene matches. Germline CDR1 is SQVTM and CDR2 is ANQGSEA. CDR3 size: 13 residues. This CDR3 reads CSVVGQGLSGYTF. In DNA form, the CDR3 reads TGCAGCGTTGTCGGACAGGGGCTTTCGGGCTACACCTTC. The full variable domain, rest sourced from reference TRBV29-1 and TRBJ1-2, is SAVISQKPSRDICQRGTSLTIQCQVDSQVTMMFWYRQQPGQSLTLIATANQGSEATYESGFVIDKFPISRPNLTFSTLTVSNMSPEDSSIYLCSVVGQGLSGYTFGSGTRLTVV.

This clonotype was detected ten times or more. V gene TRBV12-3 or TRBV12-4 combines with J gene TRBJ1-2, with D possibly TRBD1 on 5 matching bases. CDR3 size: 12 residues. Trimming cost V 8 bases and J 5 bases, with 12 bases left between them. The CDR3 protein is CASGLTDYGYTF. The CDR3 nucleotides read TGTGCCAGCGGGCTGACAGATTATGGCTACACCTTC.